These 15 T cell receptor beta chains share one sample of origin, sequenced in a study of CD8 T cells in ankylosing spondylitis. TCRdb reprocessed the 5' RACE reads via MiXCR and lists one record per CDR3 protein. The sample has a few hundred thousand distinct CDR3 sequences, about 10% seen once. Sequencing was performed on blood, either unsorted or a sorted T cell fraction (not recorded which). These receptors originate from a male donor with ankylosing spondylitis or in good health (not recorded which).

This clonotype occurred many times. V usage is TRBV5-1 and J usage is TRBJ2-2; no clear D. The CDR3 runs 13 residues. V lost 1 base and J lost 4, with 5 bases in between. Germline assignment: CDR1 SGHRS and CDR2 YFSETQ. CDR3: CASSLIGTGELFF. The CDR3 nucleotides read TGCGCCAGCAGCTTGATCGGCACCGGGGAGCTGTTTTTT.

The V call is TRBV19, the J call TRBJ1-1, with 9 bases fitting TRBD1. This CDR3 has 13 residues. Germline V gene lookup returns CDR1 LNHDA and CDR2 SQIVND (reference sequence). The J segment lost 5 bases and the V segment lost 8 bases, leaving 6 bases of the junction unmatched. The CDR3 DNA reads TGTGCCAGTGAGGGACAGGGTGAGACTGAAGCTTTCTTT. As protein: CASEGQGETEAFF.

This clonotype appeared many times. The V call is TRBV9, the J call TRBJ2-1, with 7 bases matching TRBD2. V shed 2 bases, J shed 8 bases, and the junction held 10 bases outside the gene matches. Per the germline V gene, CDR1 is SGDLS and CDR2 is YYNGEE. This CDR3 region has 15 residues. CDR3 sequence reads: CASSVDGLVGHEQFF. In DNA, the CDR3 is TGTGCCAGCAGCGTTGATGGACTAGTGGGTCATGAGCAGTTCTTC.

This clonotype showed up many times. The chain uses TRBV15 and TRBJ1-5, with D tentatively TRBD1 (5 bases). The CDR3 has 15 residues. In germline, CDR1 is LNHNV, CDR2 YYDKDF (reference sequence). V lost 5 bases and J 0 bases, leaving 11 bases between the germline ends. The CDR3, as DNA: TGTGCCACCAGCGGCGGGGCGTTTAGCAATCAGCCCCAGCATTTT. Translated: CATSGGAFSNQPQHF.

This clonotype was seen ten or more times. V usage is TRBV25-1 and J usage is TRBJ2-3, with 9 nucleotides matching TRBD2. This CDR3 region has 16 residues. Trimming removed 6 bases from V and 0 bases from J; junction bases left unmatched: 7. Germline lookup yields CDR1 MGHDK and CDR2 SYGVNS. The CDR3 coding sequence is TGTGCCAGCAGGACTAGCGGAGGGATCAGCACAGATACGCAGTATTTT. Amino acids: CASRTSGGISTDTQYF.

This clonotype was seen repeatedly, ten times or more. The chain has TRBV12-3 or TRBV12-4 and TRBJ2-2, with 11 nucleotides matching TRBD2. The V segment lost 0 bases and the J segment 3 bases; nucleotides outside the gene matches: 18. This CDR3 spans 22 amino acids. The CDR3 here is CASSLAIAGGPVRYVDTGELFF. CDR3 in DNA: TGTGCCAGCAGTTTAGCCATAGCGGGGGGGCCTGTACGATATGTCGACACCGGGGAGCTGTTTTTT.

Many counts were recorded for this clonotype. This rearrangement joins TRBV20-1 to TRBJ1-2; D ambiguous. V was clipped by 0 bases and J by 2 bases, with 7 bases between them. The V gene's germline CDR1 is DFQATT and CDR2 SNEGSKA (reference sequence). CDR3 length equals 13 residues. CDR3 loop: CSARERNNYGYTF. The DNA of the CDR3 is TGCAGTGCTAGAGAACGGAACAACTATGGCTACACCTTC.

The genes are TRBV2 and TRBJ2-7, with 10 bases lining up with TRBD2. Trimming at V came to 2 bases and at J to 2 bases, leaving 6 bases not matched to a gene. Germline V gene lookup returns CDR1 SNHLY and CDR2 FYNNEI. The CDR3 totals 16 residues. DNA for the CDR3: TGTGCCAGCAGTGAAATCGGAACTAGCGGGGCCTACGAGCAGTACTTC. This gives the protein CASSEIGTSGAYEQYF.

This clonotype was observed at least ten times. The gene calls are TRBV12-3 or TRBV12-4 and TRBJ1-1, with D possibly TRBD1 on 5 matching bases. The CDR3 has 14 amino acids. The V and J ends lost 11 bases and 1 base respectively, with 17 bases between them. The CDR3 here is CAHSLAGPNTEAFF. CDR3 in DNA: TGTGCCCATTCCCTGGCAGGGCCGAACACTGAAGCTTTCTTT.

This clonotype was counted at least ten times. The rearrangement joins TRBV6-4 to TRBJ2-3; 14 positions match TRBD2. J was trimmed by 4 bases and V by 0 bases; bases with no gene match: 0. Germline assignment: CDR1 MRHNA and CDR2 SNTAGT. The CDR3 has 16 amino acids. The CDR3, as DNA: TGTGCCAGCAGTGACTCGACTAGCGGGGGGGCAGATACGCAGTATTTT. Amino acids: CASSDSTSGGADTQYF.

There are many counts of this clonotype. The rearrangement joins TRBV29-1 to TRBJ2-1, with 11 bases matching TRBD1. The germline V gene encodes CDR1 SQVTM and CDR2 ANQGSEA. The J segment lost 6 bases and the V segment lost 2 bases, leaving 3 bases of the junction unmatched. This CDR3 region has 14 residues. The CDR3 sequence: CSVETGTGGNEQFF. The CDR3 DNA is TGCAGCGTTGAAACCGGGACAGGGGGCAATGAGCAGTTCTTC.

Note on this clonotype: A read error may produce the germline difference seen at one junction end. J is TRBJ2-2 and V is TRBV24-1, with 7 bases aligning to TRBD1. CDR3 length: 14 amino acids. Germline V CDR1 and CDR2: KGHDR, SFDVKD. CDR3 residues: CATRSQTGAGELFF. In DNA form, the CDR3 reads TGCGCCACCAGATCCCAAACAGGGGCCGGGGAGCTGTTTTTT.

This clonotype was counted at least ten times. The gene calls are TRBV2 and TRBJ2-2; D gene unclear. With 7 bases removed from V and 3 bases from J, the gap between germline ends came to 12 bases. The length of the CDR3 is 14 residues. CDR1 and CDR2 from the germline V gene are SNHLY and FYNNEI. The chain's CDR3 is CASTGQRYTGELFF. The CDR3 coding sequence is TGTGCCAGCACTGGGCAACGGTACACCGGGGAGCTGTTTTTT.

This clonotype was picked up many times. This chain uses TRBV7-2 with TRBJ1-5; TRBD1 might be the D (6 bases). Germline V CDR1 and CDR2: SGHTA, FQGNSA. The CDR3 covers 14 residues. The V and J ends lost 4 bases and 3 bases respectively, with 10 bases between them. The CDR3 spells CASSSTGNNQPQHF. The CDR3 DNA is TGTGCCAGCAGCTCCACAGGGAACAATCAGCCCCAGCATTTT. The full variable domain, rest sourced from reference TRBV7-2 and TRBJ1-5, is GAGVSQSPSNKVTEKGKDVELRCDPISGHTALYWYRQSLGQGLEFLIYFQGNSAPDKSGLPSDRFSAERTGGSVSTLTIQRTQQEDSAVYLCASSSTGNNQPQHFGDGTRLSIL.

This clonotype was seen only a few times. For the CDR3, the DNA is TGCGCCAGCAGCTCCCCGATAGGGGCGGACGAGCAGTACTTC. Its protein is CASSSPIGADEQYF. The chain is built from TRBV5-1 and TRBJ2-7, with a weak D call TRBD1 (5 bases). The length of the CDR3 is 14 residues. Germline V gene data show CDR1 as SGHRS and CDR2 as YFSETQ. Trimming removed 3 bases from V and 5 bases from J, with 15 bases in between.